The rows below give T cell receptor beta chains drawn from one sample of a study of cytomegalovirus exposure and HLA in healthy donors. TCRdb keeps only in-frame clones here, not all; method: immunoSEQ multiplex PCR. Of roughly 180,000 clones listed, roughly 84% were seen once; the top ten hold more than 0.95%. Sample: PBMCs. Receptors originate from a girl aged 2-15 years in good health and CMV-seropositive. The CDR3 runs from the conserved cysteine through the conserved F or W. A D gene is named only where the DNA matches it firmly. Only part of the rows carry a size: once, few, many, or a class if the clone is expanded.

CDR3nt,CDR3aa,abundance,v_gene,j_gene,d_gene
TGTGCCAGCAGCGCACTAGCGGGGGGGCTTGGTGAGCAGTTCTTC,CASSALAGGLGEQFF,-,TRBV9,TRBJ2-1,TRBD2
TGTGCCAGCAGCTTATCCTCATCCGGGCGGCGGGGTGGCTACACCTTC,CASSLSSSGRRGGYTF,-,TRBV7-9,TRBJ1-2,-
TGCGCCAGCAGCAGAAACAGGGACTCCTACGAGCAGTACTTC,CASSRNRDSYEQYF,-,TRBV4-1,TRBJ2-7,-
TGCGCCAGCAGCCAAGTCACAGGGTTAACCCCCTATGGCTACACCTTC,CASSQVTGLTPYGYTF,-,TRBV4-1,TRBJ1-2,-
TGTGCCAGCAGTTTAGTGGATTGGACAGGGCGGGAAAAACTGTTTTTT,CASSLVDWTGREKLFF,-,TRBV28,TRBJ1-4,TRBD1
TGTGCCAGCAGGACTAGCGGAGCCCCCTACGAGCAGTACTTC,CASRTSGAPYEQYF,few,TRBV6-1,TRBJ2-7,TRBD2
TGTGCCAGCAGCGTAGTAGGACTAGCCACAGATACGCAGTATTTT,CASSVVGLATDTQYF,-,TRBV9,TRBJ2-3,TRBD2
TGCGCCAGCAGCTCGAGCTCCTACGAGCAGTACTTC,CASSSSSYEQYF,-,TRBV10-2,TRBJ2-7,-
TGTGCCAGCAGCCAGGCAGGACTAGCGCAGACCTACGAGCAGTACTTC,CASSQAGLAQTYEQYF,-,TRBV4-2,TRBJ2-7,TRBD2
TGCAGCGTCGGGACTAGCGGGGGCCCCGGGGAGCTGTTTTTT,CSVGTSGGPGELFF,-,TRBV29-1,TRBJ2-2,TRBD2
TGTGCCAGCAGCTTAGGGCAGGGGGCGTCCAGGGAGACCCAGTACTTC,CASSLGQGASRETQYF,-,TRBV7-6,TRBJ2-5,TRBD1
TGTGCCAGCAGCTTAGCGGGGGGGCCTTACGAGCAGTACTTC,CASSLAGGPYEQYF,-,TRBV27,TRBJ2-7,TRBD2
TGTGCCAGCAGTGGGTACAGGGGGGATATAAATGAGCAGTTCTTC,CASSGYRGDINEQFF,few,TRBV25-1,TRBJ2-1,TRBD1
TGCGCCAGCAGCTGGGTCGGGGGGTGGTCAGATACGCAGTATTTT,CASSWVGGWSDTQYF,-,TRBV5-1,TRBJ2-3,TRBD2
TGTGCCAGCAGCTTGGAGCCAAGATTCTCCACGGACAGGGGTAATGGCTACACCTTC,CASSLEPRFSTDRGNGYTF,-,TRBV5-4,TRBJ1-2,TRBD1
TGTGCCAGCAATGGCCGTCGCACAGATACGCAGTATTTT,CASNGRRTDTQYF,-,TRBV28,TRBJ2-3,-
TGTGCCAGCGGGGGCGACGCTGAAGCTTTCTTT,CASGGDAEAFF,-,TRBV5-6,TRBJ1-1,-
TGTGCCAGCAGTGAAAGACTAGCGGGGGGGACCAATGAGCAGTTCTTC,CASSERLAGGTNEQFF,-,TRBV6-1,TRBJ2-1,TRBD2
TGTGCCAGCAGGGACCGACGGGATCCTAGAGGCGAGCAGTACTTC,CASRDRRDPRGEQYF,-,TRBV6-5,TRBJ2-7,-
TGTGCCAGCACCCTCACCGGGACAGGCGTCTACGAGCAGTACTTC,CASTLTGTGVYEQYF,once,TRBV28,TRBJ2-7,TRBD1
TGTGCCAGTAGTATAGAGGGGGGCTACAATGAGCAGTTCTTC,CASSIEGGYNEQFF,-,TRBV19,TRBJ2-1,-
TGTGCCAGCGGGCCCCAAGCGAACACTGAAGCTTTCTTT,CASGPQANTEAFF,-,TRBV6-1,TRBJ1-1,-
TGTGCCAGCTCACCACCTCAGGGGCAGGTCACTGAAGCTTTCTTT,CASSPPQGQVTEAFF,-,TRBV18,TRBJ1-1,-
TGTGCCAGTAGTACCCCAGGTGGGGGGAGAGCCACTGAAGCTTTCTTT,CASSTPGGGRATEAFF,-,TRBV19,TRBJ1-1,-
TGCGCCAGCAGGCAGCCACTAGCGGGGGGAACTTTGTACAATGAGCAGTTCTTC,CASRQPLAGGTLYNEQFF,-,TRBV4-1,TRBJ2-1,TRBD2
TGTGCCAGCAGACAGATCCGGGACAGCGGAGAAGCTTTCTTT,CASRQIRDSGEAFF,-,TRBV28,TRBJ1-1,TRBD1
TGTGCCAGCAGTTTGGGGGCCGGGGCCTACGAGCAGTACTTC,CASSLGAGAYEQYF,-,TRBV28,TRBJ2-7,-
TGTGCCAGCAGCTTGGCCCCTGTAGAGAACACTGAAGCTTTCTTT,CASSLAPVENTEAFF,-,TRBV5-4,TRBJ1-1,-
TGTGCTAGTGGTTTGCCCTCCCCTTTGGGACACAAAGCAAACACCGGGGAGCTGTTTTTT,CASGLPSPLGHKANTGELFF,-,TRBV12-5,TRBJ2-2,-
TGTGCCAGCAGTGACGGTGGGAACACTGAAGCTTTCTTT,CASSDGGNTEAFF,-,TRBV2,TRBJ1-1,-
TGTGCCAGCAGGGGCACTTATTGGGGCAATCAGCCCCAGCATTTT,CASRGTYWGNQPQHF,-,TRBV2,TRBJ1-5,-
TGTGCCAGCAGCATGACAGTGACCTCTGGGGCCAACGTCCTGACTTTC,CASSMTVTSGANVLTF,-,TRBV27,TRBJ2-6,-
TGTGCCAGCAGCTGGAGTTCCGGACGGGACTACGAGCAGTACTTC,CASSWSSGRDYEQYF,-,TRBV5-5,TRBJ2-7,-
TGTGCCAGCAGTTTGTGGGCCCCTAACTATGGCTACACCTTC,CASSLWAPNYGYTF,-,TRBV28,TRBJ1-2,-
TGTGCTGTCACTTTGGGCTGGGTACAACGCACTGAAGCTTTCTTT,CAVTLGWVQRTEAFF,-,TRBV11-2,TRBJ1-1,-
TGTGCCAGCAGCCGGGGGGTCAATCAGCCCCAGCATTTT,CASSRGVNQPQHF,-,TRBV14,TRBJ1-5,-
TGTGCCAGCAGCTTAGGGGGCGGGAGGGCCTACGAGCAGTACTTC,CASSLGGGRAYEQYF,-,TRBV7-2,TRBJ2-7,TRBD2
TGTGCCAGCAGTTTTTCCCTAGCGGTAGGCGACGAGCAGTACTTC,CASSFSLAVGDEQYF,-,TRBV28,TRBJ2-7,TRBD2
TGTGCCAGCTCAGGGACAGGGGATGGCTACGAGCAGTACTTC,CASSGTGDGYEQYF,-,TRBV18,TRBJ2-7,TRBD1
TGTGCCAGCGCCCGACAGGGGTTTGAAGAGGGGGGCACTGAAGCTTTCTTT,CASARQGFEEGGTEAFF,-,TRBV4-2,TRBJ1-1,TRBD1
TGTGCCAGCAGTCCCCTCGTTGCAGCGGGAAAGGTGGGTGAGCAGTTCTTC,CASSPLVAAGKVGEQFF,-,TRBV28,TRBJ2-1,TRBD2
TGCGCCAGCAGCTCACCACTAGCAGATACGCAGTATTTT,CASSSPLADTQYF,-,TRBV5-1,TRBJ2-3,-
TGTGCCAGCAGCCTCGGGACAGGGAGCTCCTACGAGCAGTACTTC,CASSLGTGSSYEQYF,once,TRBV11-2,TRBJ2-7,TRBD1
TGCGCCAGCAGCTCGGGACAGGGGTGGGTAAAAGAGACCCAGTACTTC,CASSSGQGWVKETQYF,-,TRBV4-1,TRBJ2-5,TRBD1
TGCGCCAGCAGCTACCGACTATCCGGGAGCTCCGCTGGGAATGAGCAGTTCTTC,CASSYRLSGSSAGNEQFF,-,TRBV5-1,TRBJ2-1,-
TGTGCCTGGAGGGGAGGGACAAACTATGGCTACACCTTC,CAWRGGTNYGYTF,-,TRBV30,TRBJ1-2,-
TGCGCCAGCAGCTCGGCTGGGGCCAGCACAGATACGCAGTATTTT,CASSSAGASTDTQYF,-,TRBV5-1,TRBJ2-3,-
TGCGCCAGCAGTCAATCATTGCGCGGGGGCAAGTACACTGAAGCTTTCTTT,CASSQSLRGGKYTEAFF,-,TRBV23-1,TRBJ1-1,-
TGTGCCAGCAGCTGGACTAGCGGGAGCTACAATGAGCAGTTCTTC,CASSWTSGSYNEQFF,-,TRBV6-5,TRBJ2-1,TRBD2
TGTGCCAGCAGCCGGGCGGGGTTGGTGGGCTACACCTTC,CASSRAGLVGYTF,-,TRBV5-7,TRBJ1-2,-
TGCACCAGCAGCCCAGAGACAGGCTATGGCTACACCTTC,CTSSPETGYGYTF,-,TRBV1,TRBJ1-2,-
TGTGCCAGCAGCACAGGGGGAGGGCGGACCGGGGAGCTGTTTTTT,CASSTGGGRTGELFF,-,TRBV9,TRBJ2-2,-
TGTGCCAGCAGTCGACTCACCTCCCTAGGCACAGATACGCAGTATTTT,CASSRLTSLGTDTQYF,-,TRBV11-2,TRBJ2-3,-
TGCGCCAGCAGCTTAGACGGGAGCAATCAGCCCCAGCATTTT,CASSLDGSNQPQHF,-,TRBV5-1,TRBJ1-5,-